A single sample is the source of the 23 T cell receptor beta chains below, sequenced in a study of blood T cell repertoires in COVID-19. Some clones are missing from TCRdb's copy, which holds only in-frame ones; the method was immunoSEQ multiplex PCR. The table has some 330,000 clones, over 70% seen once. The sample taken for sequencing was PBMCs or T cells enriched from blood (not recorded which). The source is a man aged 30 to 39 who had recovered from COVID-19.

CDR3 bases: TGCAGCGTAGACGAGACAGCCCATGGCTACACCTTC. Translated, it gives CSVDETAHGYTF. V and J are TRBV29-1 and TRBJ1-2; TRBD1 might be the D (5 bases). The ends were cut back, 6 bases at V and 6 bases at J, with 14 bases in the middle. The CDR3 has 12 residues. Germline V gives CDR1 SQVTM, CDR2 ANQGSEA.

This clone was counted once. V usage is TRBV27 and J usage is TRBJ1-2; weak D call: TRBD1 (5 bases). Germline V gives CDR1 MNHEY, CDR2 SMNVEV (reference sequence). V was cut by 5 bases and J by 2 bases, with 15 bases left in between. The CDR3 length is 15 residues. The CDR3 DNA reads TGTGCCAGCAGTATCACAGGTTTGCCCAACTATGGCTACACCTTC. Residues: CASSITGLPNYGYTF.

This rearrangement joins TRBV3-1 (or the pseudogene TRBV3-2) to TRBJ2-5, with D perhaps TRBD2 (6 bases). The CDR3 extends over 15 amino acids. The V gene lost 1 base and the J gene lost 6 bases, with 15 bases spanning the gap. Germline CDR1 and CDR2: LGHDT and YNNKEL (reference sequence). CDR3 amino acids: CASSQVGGARQTQYF. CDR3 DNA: TGTGCCAGCAGCCAAGTCGGAGGGGCCCGGCAGACCCAGTACTTC.

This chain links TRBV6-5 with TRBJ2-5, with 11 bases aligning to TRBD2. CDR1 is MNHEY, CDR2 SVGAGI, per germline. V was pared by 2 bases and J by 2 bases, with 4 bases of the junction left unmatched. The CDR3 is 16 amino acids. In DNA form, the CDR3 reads TGTGCCAGCAGTTACGAGACTAGCGGGGTTCAAGAGACCCAGTACTTC. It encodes CASSYETSGVQETQYF.

The DNA of the CDR3 is TGTGCCAGCAGTTTGTACGGGTCTGAAAAACTGTTTTTT. Its translation: CASSLYGSEKLFF. The rearrangement links TRBV28 to TRBJ1-4, with D uncertain. Per germline, CDR1 MDHEN and CDR2 SYDVKM. V was trimmed by 3 bases and J by 7 bases, leaving 9 bases between them. The CDR3 runs to 13 residues.

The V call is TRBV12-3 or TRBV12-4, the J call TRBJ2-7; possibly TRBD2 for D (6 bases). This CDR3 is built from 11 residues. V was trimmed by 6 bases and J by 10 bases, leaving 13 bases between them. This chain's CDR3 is CASSLPGVQYF. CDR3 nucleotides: TGTGCCAGCAGCCTACCGGGGGTACAGTACTTC.

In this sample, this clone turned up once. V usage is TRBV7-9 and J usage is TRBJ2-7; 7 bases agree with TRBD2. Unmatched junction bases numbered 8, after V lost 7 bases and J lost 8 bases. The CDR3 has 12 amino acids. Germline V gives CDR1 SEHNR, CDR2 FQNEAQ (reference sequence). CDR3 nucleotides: TGTGCCAGCACCGATCGGGGGGTCAAGCAGTACTTC. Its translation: CASTDRGVKQYF.

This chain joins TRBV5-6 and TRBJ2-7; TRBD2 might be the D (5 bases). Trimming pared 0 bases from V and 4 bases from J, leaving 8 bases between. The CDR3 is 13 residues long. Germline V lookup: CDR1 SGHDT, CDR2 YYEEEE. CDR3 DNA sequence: TGTGCCAGCAGCTTGGCTCGGGGTTACGAGCAGTACTTC. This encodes CASSLARGYEQYF.

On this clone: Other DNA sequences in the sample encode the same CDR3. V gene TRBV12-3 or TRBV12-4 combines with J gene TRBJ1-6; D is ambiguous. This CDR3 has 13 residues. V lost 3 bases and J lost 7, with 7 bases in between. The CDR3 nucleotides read TGTGCCAGCAGTTTCGCGGGGAATTCACCCCTCCACTTT. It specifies CASSFAGNSPLHF.

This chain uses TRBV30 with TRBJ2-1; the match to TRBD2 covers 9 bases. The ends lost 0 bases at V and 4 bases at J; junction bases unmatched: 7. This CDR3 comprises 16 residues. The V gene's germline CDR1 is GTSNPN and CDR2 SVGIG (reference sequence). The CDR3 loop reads CAWSVLGRGGYNEQFF. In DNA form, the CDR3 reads TGTGCCTGGAGTGTACTGGGGCGGGGGGGATACAATGAGCAGTTCTTC. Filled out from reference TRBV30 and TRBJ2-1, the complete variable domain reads SQTIHQWPATLVQPVGSPLSLECTVEGTSNPNLYWYRQAAGRGLQLLFYSVGIGQISSEVPQNLSASRPQDRQFILSSKKLLLSDSGFYLCAWSVLGRGGYNEQFFGPGTRLTVL.

The CDR3 nucleotides read TGTGCCAGCAGCTTGGGGACAGGGATTTCACCCCTCCACTTT. The encoded protein is CASSLGTGISPLHF. This chain connects TRBV5-8 to TRBJ1-6, with 8 bases that match TRBD1. This CDR3 is 14 amino acids long. The V gene end was trimmed by 0 bases and the J gene end by 9 bases; junction bases not matched to a gene: 2. The germline V gene encodes CDR1 SGHTS and CDR2 YDEGEE. The full variable domain, with the rest looked up from reference TRBV5-8 and TRBJ1-6, is EAGVTQSPTHLIKTRGQQATLRCSPISGHTSVYWYQQALGLGLQFLLWYDEGEERNRGNFPPRFSGRQFPNYSSELNVNALELEDSALYLCASSLGTGISPLHFGNGTRLTVT.

In DNA, the CDR3 is TGTGCCATCAGTGAGGAAGACACATACGAGCAGTACTTC. Protein: CAISEEDTYEQYF. The V and J genes are TRBV10-3 and TRBJ2-7; D is uncertain. Germline V gene sequence: CDR1 ENHRY, CDR2 SYGVKD. The CDR3 is 13 amino acids. V was clipped by 2 bases and J by 4 bases, with 9 bases between them.

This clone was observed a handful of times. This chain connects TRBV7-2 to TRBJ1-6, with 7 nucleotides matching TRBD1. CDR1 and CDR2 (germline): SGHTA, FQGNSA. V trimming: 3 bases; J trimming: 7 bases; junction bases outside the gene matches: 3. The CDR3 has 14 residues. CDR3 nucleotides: TGTGCCAGCAGCTTTAAACAGGGGAATTCACCCCTCCACTTT. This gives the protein CASSFKQGNSPLHF.

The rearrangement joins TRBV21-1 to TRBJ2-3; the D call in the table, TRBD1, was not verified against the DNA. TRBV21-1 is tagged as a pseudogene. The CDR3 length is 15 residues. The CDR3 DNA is TGTGCCAGCAGCTGGCGGGACAGGGTGTTGGATACGCAGTATTTT. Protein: CASSWRDRVLDTQYF.

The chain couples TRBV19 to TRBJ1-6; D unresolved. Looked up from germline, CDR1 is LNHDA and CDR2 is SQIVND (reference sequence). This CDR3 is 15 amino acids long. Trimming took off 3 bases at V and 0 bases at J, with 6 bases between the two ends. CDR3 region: CASSMSFSYNSPLHF. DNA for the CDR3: TGTGCCAGTAGTATGAGTTTCTCCTATAATTCACCCCTCCACTTT. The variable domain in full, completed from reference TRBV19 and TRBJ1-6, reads DGGITQSPKYLFRKEGQNVTLSCEQNLNHDAMYWYRQDPGQGLRLIYYSQIVNDFQKGDIAEGYSVSREKKESFPLTVTSAQKNPTAFYLCASSMSFSYNSPLHFGNGTRLTVT.

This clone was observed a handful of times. The CDR3 DNA sequence: TGTGCCAGTAGTCTAAGACAGGGTCCTAGCAATCAGCCCCAGCATTTT. Its translation is CASSLRQGPSNQPQHF. This sequence joins TRBV19 and TRBJ1-5, with TRBD1 matching 7 bases. The CDR3 has 16 residues. The V gene's germline CDR1 is LNHDA and CDR2 SQIVND (reference sequence). V lost 5 bases to trimming and J lost 0 bases; unmatched junction nucleotides: 7. Combining the CDR3 with reference TRBV19 and TRBJ1-5 gives the whole variable domain DGGITQSPKYLFRKEGQNVTLSCEQNLNHDAMYWYRQDPGQGLRLIYYSQIVNDFQKGDIAEGYSVSREKKESFPLTVTSAQKNPTAFYLCASSLRQGPSNQPQHFGDGTRLSIL.

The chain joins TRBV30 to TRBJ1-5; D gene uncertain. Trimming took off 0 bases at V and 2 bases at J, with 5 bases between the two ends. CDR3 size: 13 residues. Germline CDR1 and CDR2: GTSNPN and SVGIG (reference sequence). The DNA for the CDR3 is TGTGCCTGGAGTGTACTGGGCAATCAGCCCCAGCATTTT. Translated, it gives CAWSVLGNQPQHF.

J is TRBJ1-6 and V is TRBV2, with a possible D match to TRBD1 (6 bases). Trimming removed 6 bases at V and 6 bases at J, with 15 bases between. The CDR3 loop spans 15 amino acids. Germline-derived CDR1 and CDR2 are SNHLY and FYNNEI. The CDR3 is CASRDSGTFNSPLHF. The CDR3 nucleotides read TGTGCCAGCAGGGATTCCGGGACATTTAATTCACCCCTCCACTTT.

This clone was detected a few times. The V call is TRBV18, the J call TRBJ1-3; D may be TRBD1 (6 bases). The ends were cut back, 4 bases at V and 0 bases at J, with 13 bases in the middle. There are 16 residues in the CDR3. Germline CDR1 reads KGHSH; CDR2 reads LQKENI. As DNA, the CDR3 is TGTGCCAGCTCACGCAGGGACACCCTCTCTGGAAACACCATATATTTT. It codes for CASSRRDTLSGNTIYF.

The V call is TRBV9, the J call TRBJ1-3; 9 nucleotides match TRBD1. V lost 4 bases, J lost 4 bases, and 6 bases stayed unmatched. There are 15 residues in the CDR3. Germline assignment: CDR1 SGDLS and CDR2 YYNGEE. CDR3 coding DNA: TGTGCCAGCAGCCAAACACAGGGGGCAGGAAACACCATATATTTT. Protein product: CASSQTQGAGNTIYF.

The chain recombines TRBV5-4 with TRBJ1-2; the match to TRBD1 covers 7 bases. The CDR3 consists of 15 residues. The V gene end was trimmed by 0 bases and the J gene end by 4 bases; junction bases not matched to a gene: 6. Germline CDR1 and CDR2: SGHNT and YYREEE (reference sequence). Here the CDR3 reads CASSLGIQGSYGYTF. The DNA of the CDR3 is TGTGCCAGCAGCTTGGGCATACAGGGGAGCTATGGCTACACCTTC.

CDR3 loop: CASRRTGSADTQYF. DNA of the CDR3: TGTGCCAGCAGGAGGACAGGGTCGGCAGATACGCAGTATTTT. The chain joins TRBV6-5 to TRBJ2-3, with 8 nucleotides matching TRBD1. This CDR3 has 14 residues. Germline trimming cut 6 bases from V and 4 bases from J; bases unmatched to any gene: 6. CDR1 and CDR2 (germline): MNHEY, SVGAGI.

The DNA of the CDR3 is TGTGCCAGCAGAGGGGGGGCAGGGGAAAGCCCTGAAGCTTTCTTT. This sequence encodes CASRGGAGESPEAFF. This rearrangement joins TRBV25-1 to TRBJ1-1; D is perhaps TRBD1 (6 bases). V was pared by 6 bases and J by 6 bases, with 20 bases between. Looked up from germline, CDR1 is MGHDK and CDR2 is SYGVNS. The CDR3 is made up of 15 amino acids.